This T cell receptor beta chain emerged from a study of spatial heterogeneity in lung cancer. Overall study findings and caveats: The number of expanded tumor alpha and beta chains correlated with mutation number. Expanded TCRs that were ubiquitous or regional had counts tracking ubiquitous and regional nonsynonymous mutations, respectively.

Germline CDR1 reads SGHAT; CDR2 reads FQNNGV. This CDR3 spans 13 amino acids. The V end lost 5 bases, the J end lost 7 bases, and 12 bases lay between the germline ends. Sample time point: sample taken at primary tumor resection. TCRdb re-analysed the 5' RACE reads in MiXCR, keeping a single row per CDR3 protein. This table holds about 13,000 distinct CDR3 sequences, 4.5% to 6% found once. This clonotype was counted ten times or more. Its antigen remains unidentified. J is TRBJ1-5 and V is TRBV11-2; D not certain. This TCR came from a female donor with early-stage non-small cell lung cancer. Material: lung tumor tissue, obtained at surgery. DNA for the CDR3: TGTGCCAGCAGCCCCCAGATCGGCCAGCCCCAGCATTTT. Its protein product is CASSPQIGQPQHF.